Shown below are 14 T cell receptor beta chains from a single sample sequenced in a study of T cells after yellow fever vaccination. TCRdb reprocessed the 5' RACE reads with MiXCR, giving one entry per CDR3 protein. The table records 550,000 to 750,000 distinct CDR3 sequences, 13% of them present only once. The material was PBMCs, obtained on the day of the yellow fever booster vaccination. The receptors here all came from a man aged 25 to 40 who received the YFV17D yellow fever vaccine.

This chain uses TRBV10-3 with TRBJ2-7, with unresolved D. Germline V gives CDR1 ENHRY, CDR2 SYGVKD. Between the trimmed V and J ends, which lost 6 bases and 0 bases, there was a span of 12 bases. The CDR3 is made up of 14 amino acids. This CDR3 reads CAIRARPDSYEQYF. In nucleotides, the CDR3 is TGTGCCATCAGGGCCAGACCGGACTCCTACGAGCAGTACTTC.

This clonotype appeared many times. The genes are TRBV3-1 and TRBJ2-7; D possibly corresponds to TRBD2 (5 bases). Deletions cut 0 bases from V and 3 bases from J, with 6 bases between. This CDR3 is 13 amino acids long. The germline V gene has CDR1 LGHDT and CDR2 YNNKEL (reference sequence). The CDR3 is CASSQEGLYEQYF. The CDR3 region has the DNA TGTGCCAGCAGCCAAGAAGGACTCTACGAGCAGTACTTC.

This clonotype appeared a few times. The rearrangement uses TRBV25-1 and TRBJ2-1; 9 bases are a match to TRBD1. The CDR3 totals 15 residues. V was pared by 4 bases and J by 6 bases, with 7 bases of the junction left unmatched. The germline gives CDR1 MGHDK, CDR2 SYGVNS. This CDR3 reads CASSGRDRESNEQFF. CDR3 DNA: TGTGCCAGCAGTGGCCGGGACAGGGAAAGCAATGAGCAGTTCTTC.

The CDR3: CASRNKSLAAYNEQFF. DNA of the CDR3: TGTGCCAGCAGAAATAAAAGCCTGGCAGCCTACAATGAGCAGTTCTTC. The chain employs TRBV7-2 and TRBJ2-1; D call uncertain. Trimming took off 6 bases at V and 2 bases at J, with 17 bases between the two ends. Germline CDR1 SGHTA, CDR2 FQGNSA. The CDR3 has 16 amino acids. Filled out from reference TRBV7-2 and TRBJ2-1, the complete variable domain reads GAGVSQSPSNKVTEKGKDVELRCDPISGHTALYWYRQSLGQGLEFLIYFQGNSAPDKSGLPSDRFSAERTGGSVSTLTIQRTQQEDSAVYLCASRNKSLAAYNEQFFGPGTRLTVL.

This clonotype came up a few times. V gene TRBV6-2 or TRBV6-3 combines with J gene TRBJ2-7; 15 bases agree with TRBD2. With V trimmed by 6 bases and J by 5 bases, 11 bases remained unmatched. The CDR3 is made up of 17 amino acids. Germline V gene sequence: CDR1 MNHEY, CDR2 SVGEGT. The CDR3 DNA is TGTGCCAGCAGGTTCGGACTAGCGGGAGGGCCCGGCAACGAGCAGTACTTC. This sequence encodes CASRFGLAGGPGNEQYF.

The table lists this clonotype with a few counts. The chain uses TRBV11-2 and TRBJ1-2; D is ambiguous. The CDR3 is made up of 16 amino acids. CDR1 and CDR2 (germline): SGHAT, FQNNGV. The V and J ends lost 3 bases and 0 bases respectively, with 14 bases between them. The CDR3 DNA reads TGTGCCAGCAGCTTTTCCCGGACGGACTCTAACTATGGCTACACCTTC. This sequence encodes CASSFSRTDSNYGYTF.

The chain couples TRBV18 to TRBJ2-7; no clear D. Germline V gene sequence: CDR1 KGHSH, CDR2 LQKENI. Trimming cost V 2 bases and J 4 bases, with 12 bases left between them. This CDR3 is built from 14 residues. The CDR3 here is CASSPGPPRYEQYF. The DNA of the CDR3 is TGTGCCAGCTCACCAGGACCGCCGCGATACGAGCAGTACTTC.

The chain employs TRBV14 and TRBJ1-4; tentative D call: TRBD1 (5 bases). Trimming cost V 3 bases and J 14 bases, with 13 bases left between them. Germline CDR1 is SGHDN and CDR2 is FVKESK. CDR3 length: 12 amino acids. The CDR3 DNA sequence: TGTGCCAGCAGCCAGAGCGGGGGGAGGCTGTTTTTT. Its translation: CASSQSGGRLFF.

The CDR3 loop is CATQGWREVSYEQYF. For the CDR3, the DNA is TGTGCCACCCAGGGGTGGCGGGAGGTCTCCTACGAGCAGTACTTC. The chain has TRBV2 and TRBJ2-7, with 8 bases that match TRBD2. The junction had 11 bases not matched to a gene; V was cut back by 10 bases and J by 0 bases. CDR1 is SNHLY, CDR2 FYNNEI, per germline. The CDR3 sequence is 15 residues long.

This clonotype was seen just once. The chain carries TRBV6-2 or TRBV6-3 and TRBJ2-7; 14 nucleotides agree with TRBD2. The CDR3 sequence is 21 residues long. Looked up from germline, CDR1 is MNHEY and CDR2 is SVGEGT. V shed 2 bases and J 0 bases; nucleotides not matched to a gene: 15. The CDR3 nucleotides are TGTGCCAGCAGTTACCGTGCGGGGACTAGCGGGAGAGTCCCTATCTCCTACGAGCAGTACTTC. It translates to CASSYRAGTSGRVPISYEQYF.

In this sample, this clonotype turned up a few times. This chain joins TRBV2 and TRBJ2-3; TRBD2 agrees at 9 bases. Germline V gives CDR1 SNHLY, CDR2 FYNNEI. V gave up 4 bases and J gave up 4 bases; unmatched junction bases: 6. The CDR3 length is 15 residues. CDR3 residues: CASSGRGRGADTQYF. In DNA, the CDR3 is TGTGCCAGCAGTGGTCGCGGGAGGGGCGCAGATACGCAGTATTTT. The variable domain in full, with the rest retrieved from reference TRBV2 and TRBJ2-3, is EPEVTQTPSHQVTQMGQEVILRCVPISNHLYFYWYRQILGQKVEFLVSFYNNEISEKSEIFDDQFSVERPDGSNFTLKIRSTKLEDSAMYFCASSGRGRGADTQYFGPGTRLTVL.

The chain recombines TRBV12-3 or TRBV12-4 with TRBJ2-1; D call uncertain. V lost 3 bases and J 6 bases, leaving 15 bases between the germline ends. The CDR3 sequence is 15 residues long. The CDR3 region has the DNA TGTGCCAGCAGTTTTGTACCGGAGCTGGGCAATGAGCAGTTCTTC. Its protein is CASSFVPELGNEQFF.

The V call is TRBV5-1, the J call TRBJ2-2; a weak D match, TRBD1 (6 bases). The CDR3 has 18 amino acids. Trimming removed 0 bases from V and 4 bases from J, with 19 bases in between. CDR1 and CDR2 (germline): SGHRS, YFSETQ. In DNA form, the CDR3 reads TGCGCCAGCAGCTTGGCTGCAGGGGCTAGTACATCCACCGGGGAGCTGTTTTTT. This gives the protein CASSLAAGASTSTGELFF. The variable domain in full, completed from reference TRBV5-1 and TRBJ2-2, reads KAGVTQTPRYLIKTRGQQVTLSCSPISGHRSVSWYQQTPGQGLQFLFEYFSETQRNKGNFPGRFSGRQFSNSRSEMNVSTLELGDSALYLCASSLAAGASTSTGELFFGEGSRLTVL.

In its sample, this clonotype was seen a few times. This CDR3 is CATGIETQYF. CDR3 sequence (DNA): TGTGCCACAGGAATAGAGACCCAGTACTTC. The chain employs TRBV19 and TRBJ2-5; no reliable D call. The CDR3 extends over 10 amino acids. V was cut by 10 bases and J by 4 bases, with 7 bases left in between. CDR1 and CDR2 from the germline V gene are LNHDA and SQIVND (reference sequence).